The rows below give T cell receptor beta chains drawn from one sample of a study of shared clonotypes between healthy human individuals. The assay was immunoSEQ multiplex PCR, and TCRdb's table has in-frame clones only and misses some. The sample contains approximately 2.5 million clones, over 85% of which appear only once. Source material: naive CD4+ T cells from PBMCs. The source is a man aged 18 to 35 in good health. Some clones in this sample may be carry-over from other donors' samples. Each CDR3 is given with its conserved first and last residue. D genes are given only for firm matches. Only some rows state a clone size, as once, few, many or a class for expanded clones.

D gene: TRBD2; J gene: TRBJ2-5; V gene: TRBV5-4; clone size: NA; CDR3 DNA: TGTGCCAGCAGACCCTCCGGGACTAGCGGGAGGAGGGGGCAGACCCAGTACTTC; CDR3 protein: CASRPSGTSGRRGQTQYF
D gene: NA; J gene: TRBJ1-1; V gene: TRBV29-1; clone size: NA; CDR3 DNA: TGCAGCGTTGAAGTATCTCAGAACACTGAAGCTTTCTTT; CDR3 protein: CSVEVSQNTEAFF
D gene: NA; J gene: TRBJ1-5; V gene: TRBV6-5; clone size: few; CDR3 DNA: TGTGCCAGCAGTCCCAGGACTGTTAATCAGCCCCAGCATTTT; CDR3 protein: CASSPRTVNQPQHF
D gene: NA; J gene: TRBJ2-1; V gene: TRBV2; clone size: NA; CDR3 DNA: TGTGCCAGCAGGGACCCTATCAGAGAGCAGTTCTTC; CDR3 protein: CASRDPIREQFF
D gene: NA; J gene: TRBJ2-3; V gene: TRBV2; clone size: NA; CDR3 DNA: TGTGCCAGCAGTGAGGTTAACGGACGTACCACAGATACGCAGTATTTT; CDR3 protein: CASSEVNGRTTDTQYF
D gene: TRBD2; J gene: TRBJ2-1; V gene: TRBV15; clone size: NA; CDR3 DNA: TGTGCCACCAGCAGAGATGGACTAGCTGGGAATGAGCAGTTCTTC; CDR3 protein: CATSRDGLAGNEQFF
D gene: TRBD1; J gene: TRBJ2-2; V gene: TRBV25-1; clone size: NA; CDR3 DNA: TGTGCCAGCAGTGAATTGGACAGGGCGGACGGGGAGCTGTTTTTT; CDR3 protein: CASSELDRADGELFF
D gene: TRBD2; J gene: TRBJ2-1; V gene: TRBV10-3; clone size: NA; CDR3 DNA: TGTGCCATCAGTGAGTCACTAGCGGTCTACAATGAGCAGTTCTTC; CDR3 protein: CAISESLAVYNEQFF
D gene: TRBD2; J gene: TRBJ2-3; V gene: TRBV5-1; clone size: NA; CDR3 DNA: TGCGCCAGCAGTCCCAGCGGGAGACGGCCAGATACGCAGTATTTT; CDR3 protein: CASSPSGRRPDTQYF
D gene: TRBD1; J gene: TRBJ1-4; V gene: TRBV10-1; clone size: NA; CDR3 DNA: TGCGCCAGCGACAAAGGGGACAGGGCTAATGAAAAACTGTTTTTT; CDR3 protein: CASDKGDRANEKLFF
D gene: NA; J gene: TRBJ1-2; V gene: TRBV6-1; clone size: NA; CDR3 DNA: TGTGCCAGCAGGGCCACGGGGGGCGCCGATGGCTACACCTTC; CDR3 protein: CASRATGGADGYTF
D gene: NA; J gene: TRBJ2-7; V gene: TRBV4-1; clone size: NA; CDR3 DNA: TGCGCCAGCAGCCAAGGGCCCCTGCGGCAAACTTACGAGCAGTACTTC; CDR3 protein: CASSQGPLRQTYEQYF
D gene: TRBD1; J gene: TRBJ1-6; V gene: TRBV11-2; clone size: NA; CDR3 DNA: TGTGCCAGCAGCCGGACAGGGTATAATTCACCCCTCCACTTT; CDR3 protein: CASSRTGYNSPLHF
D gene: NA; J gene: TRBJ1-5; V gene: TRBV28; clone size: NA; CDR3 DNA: TGTGCCAGCCGCGAGACAGATCAGCCCCAGCATTTT; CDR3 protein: CASRETDQPQHF
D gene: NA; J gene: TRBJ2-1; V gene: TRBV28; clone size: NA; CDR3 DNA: TGTGCCAGCGGGGAGGGTAGTTTAGGGGGGCAGTTCTTC; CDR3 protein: CASGEGSLGGQFF
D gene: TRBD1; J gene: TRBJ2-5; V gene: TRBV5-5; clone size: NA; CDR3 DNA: TGTGCCAGCAGCACCCTGACAGGGCTTTTAGAGACCCAGTACTTC; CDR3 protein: CASSTLTGLLETQYF
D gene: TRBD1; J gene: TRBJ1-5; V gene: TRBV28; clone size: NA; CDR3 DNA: TGTGCCAGCGGAAGGACAGGGACCCCCTCTGGCAATCAGCCCCAGCATTTT; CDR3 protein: CASGRTGTPSGNQPQHF
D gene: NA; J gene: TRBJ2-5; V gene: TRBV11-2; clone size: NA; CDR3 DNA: TGTGCCAGCAGCTTGTCAGAGACCCAGTACTTC; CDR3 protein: CASSLSETQYF
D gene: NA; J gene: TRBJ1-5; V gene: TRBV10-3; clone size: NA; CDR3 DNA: TGTGCCATCAGTCCCGAGGGAGGGGCGAGCAATCAGCCCCAGCATTTT; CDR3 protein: CAISPEGGASNQPQHF
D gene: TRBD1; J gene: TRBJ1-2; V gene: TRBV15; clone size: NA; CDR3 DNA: TGTGCCACCAGCGCAACAGGGGCGGGTGGCTACACCTTC; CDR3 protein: CATSATGAGGYTF
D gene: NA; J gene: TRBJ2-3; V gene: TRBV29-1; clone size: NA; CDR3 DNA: TGCAGCGTGCAGCGGTCTATAAGGACAGATACGCAGTATTTT; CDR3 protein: CSVQRSIRTDTQYF
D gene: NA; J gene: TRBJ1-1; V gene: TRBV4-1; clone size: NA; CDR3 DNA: TGCGCCAGCAGCCAGTTCCCTCTAAGGGGAGGAACTGAAGCTTTCTTT; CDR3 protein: CASSQFPLRGGTEAFF
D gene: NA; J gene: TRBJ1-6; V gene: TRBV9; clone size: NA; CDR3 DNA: TGTGCCAGCAGCGTAGTCTGGGAGAAATCACCCCTCCACTTT; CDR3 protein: CASSVVWEKSPLHF
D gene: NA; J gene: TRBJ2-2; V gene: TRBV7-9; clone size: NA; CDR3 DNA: TGTGCCAGCCGGTGGACACCCACCGGGGAGCTGTTTTTT; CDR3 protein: CASRWTPTGELFF
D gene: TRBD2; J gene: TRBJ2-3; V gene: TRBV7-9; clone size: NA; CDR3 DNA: TGTGCCAGCAGCTTAGCCCTCGGGGCTAGCGGGAGCACAGATACGCAGTATTTT; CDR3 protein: CASSLALGASGSTDTQYF
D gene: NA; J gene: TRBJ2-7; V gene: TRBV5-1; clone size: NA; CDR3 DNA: TGCGCCAGCAGCTTCCAGGGGAACGAGCAGTACTTC; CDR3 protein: CASSFQGNEQYF
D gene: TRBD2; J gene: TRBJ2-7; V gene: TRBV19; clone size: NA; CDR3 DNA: TGTGCCAGCCGTAAATCTAGCGGGAGCTCCTACGAGCAGTACTTC; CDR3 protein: CASRKSSGSSYEQYF
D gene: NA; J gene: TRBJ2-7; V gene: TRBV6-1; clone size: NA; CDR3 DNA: TGTGCCAGCAACTTCTTAAGGGACTACGAGCAGTACTTC; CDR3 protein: CASNFLRDYEQYF
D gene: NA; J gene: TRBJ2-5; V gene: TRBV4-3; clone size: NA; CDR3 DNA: TGCGCCAGCAGCCAAGATGGGAGAGGATCCGACCAGTACTTC; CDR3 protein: CASSQDGRGSDQYF
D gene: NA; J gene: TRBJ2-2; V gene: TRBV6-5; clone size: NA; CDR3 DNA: TGTGCCAGCAGCCTTCCGGTGACCGGGGAGCTGTTTTTT; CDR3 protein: CASSLPVTGELFF
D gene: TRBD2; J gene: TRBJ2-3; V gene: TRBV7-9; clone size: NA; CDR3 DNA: TGTGCCAGCAGCTTCGTACTAGCGGGAGATCTAACAGATACGCAGTATTTT; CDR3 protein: CASSFVLAGDLTDTQYF
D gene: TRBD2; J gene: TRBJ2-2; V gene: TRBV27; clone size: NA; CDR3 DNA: TGTGCCAGCACCAACGCCGGGGGGAGGGGCACCGGGGAGCTGTTTTTT; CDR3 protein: CASTNAGGRGTGELFF
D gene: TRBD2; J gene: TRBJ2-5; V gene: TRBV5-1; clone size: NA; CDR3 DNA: TGCGCCAGCAGCTTACTAGCGGGTATCCAAGAGACCCAGTACTTC; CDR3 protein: CASSLLAGIQETQYF
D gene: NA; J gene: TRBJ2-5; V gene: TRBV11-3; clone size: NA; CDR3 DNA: TGTGCCAGCAGCTTAAGTCAGAATTTCGGAGAGACCCAGTACTTC; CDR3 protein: CASSLSQNFGETQYF
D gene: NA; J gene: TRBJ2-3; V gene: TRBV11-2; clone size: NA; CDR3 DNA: TGTGCCAGCAGCTTATCCTTCCCGGATACGCAGTATTTT; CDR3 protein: CASSLSFPDTQYF
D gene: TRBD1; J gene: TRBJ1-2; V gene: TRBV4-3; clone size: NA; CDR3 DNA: TGCGCCAGCAGCCCAGGGGGCTGGAGTTATGGCTACACCTTC; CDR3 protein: CASSPGGWSYGYTF
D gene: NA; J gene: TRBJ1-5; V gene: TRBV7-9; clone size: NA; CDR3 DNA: TGTGCCAGCAGCGGGACGGGACTACATCAGCCCCAGCATTTT; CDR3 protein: CASSGTGLHQPQHF
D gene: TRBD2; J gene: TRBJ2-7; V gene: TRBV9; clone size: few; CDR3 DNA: TGTGCCAGCAGCGTAGGGACTAGCGGAGCCTACGAGCAGTACTTC; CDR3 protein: CASSVGTSGAYEQYF
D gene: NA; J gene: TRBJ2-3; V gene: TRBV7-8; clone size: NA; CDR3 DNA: TGTGCCAGCAGCTCTGACCGGTGGGGGACAGATACGCAGTATTTT; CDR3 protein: CASSSDRWGTDTQYF
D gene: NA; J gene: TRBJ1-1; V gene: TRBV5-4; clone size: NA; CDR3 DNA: TGTGCCAGCAGCTTGGGATCCCCGGGACGGAACACTGAAGCTTTCTTT; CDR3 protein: CASSLGSPGRNTEAFF
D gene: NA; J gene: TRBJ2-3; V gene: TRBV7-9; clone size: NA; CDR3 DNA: TGTGCCAGCAGCTTAATTTCGAGGGAGCTCCGAGGTGCTTTT; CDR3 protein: CASSLISRELRGAF